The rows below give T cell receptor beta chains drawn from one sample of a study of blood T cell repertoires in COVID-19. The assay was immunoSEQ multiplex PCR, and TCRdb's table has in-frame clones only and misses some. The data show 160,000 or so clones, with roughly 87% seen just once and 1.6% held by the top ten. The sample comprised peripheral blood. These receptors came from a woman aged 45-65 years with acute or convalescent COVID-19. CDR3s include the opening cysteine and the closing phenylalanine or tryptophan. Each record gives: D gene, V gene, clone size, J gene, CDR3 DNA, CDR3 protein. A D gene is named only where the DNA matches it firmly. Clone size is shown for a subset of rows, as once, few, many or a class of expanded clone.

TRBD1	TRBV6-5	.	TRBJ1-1	TGTGCCAGCAGTTATGGGACAGGCGGAATGAACACTGAAGCTTTCTTT	CASSYGTGGMNTEAFF
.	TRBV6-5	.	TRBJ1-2	TGTGCCAGTCGCAAGGATGACGGGGGAGTAGGAGGCTACACCTTC	CASRKDDGGVGGYTF
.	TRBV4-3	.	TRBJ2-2	TGCGCCAGCAGCCAAGATGGCCCGGGGGAGCTGTTTTTT	CASSQDGPGELFF
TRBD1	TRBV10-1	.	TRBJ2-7	TGCGCCAGCAGTGGAGGACAGGGGGGGAGCGAGCAGTACTTC	CASSGGQGGSEQYF
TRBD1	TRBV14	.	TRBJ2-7	TGTGCCAGCAGCCAAGATCCCGGACAGGGACGAGGGCCCTACGAGCAGTACTTC	CASSQDPGQGRGPYEQYF
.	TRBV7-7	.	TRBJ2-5	TGTGCCAGCAGCTTGGGCCCAACCGAGACCCAGTACTTC	CASSLGPTETQYF
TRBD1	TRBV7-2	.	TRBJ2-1	TGTGCCAGCAGCCCCGGGACAGGGCTCAATGAGCAGTTCTTC	CASSPGTGLNEQFF
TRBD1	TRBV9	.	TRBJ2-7	TGTGCCAGCAGCCGGGGGACAGGGGACTACGAGCAGTACTTC	CASSRGTGDYEQYF
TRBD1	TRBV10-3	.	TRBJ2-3	TGTGCCATCAGGCTCAGGGGGCGGGTGAAAGATACGCAGTATTTT	CAIRLRGRVKDTQYF
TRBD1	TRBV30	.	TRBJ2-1	TGTGCCTGGAACAGGGGACATGAGCAGTTCTTC	CAWNRGHEQFF
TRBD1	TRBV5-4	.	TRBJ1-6	TGTGCCAGCAGCAGGACAGGGAGCCCCTATAATTCACCCCTCCACTTT	CASSRTGSPYNSPLHF
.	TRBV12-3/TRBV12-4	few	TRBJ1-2	TGTGCCAGCAGTTTAGGGCAGGCCTATGGCTACACCTTC	CASSLGQAYGYTF
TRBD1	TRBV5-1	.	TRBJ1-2	TGCGCCAGCAGCTTAATTCTACCGGGACAGGCGAATGGCTACACCTTC	CASSLILPGQANGYTF
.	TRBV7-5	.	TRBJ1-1	TGTGTCAGAAGCTTAATCCCACCGGGACTCCCTGCCACTGAAGCTTTCTTT	CVRSLIPPGLPATEAFF
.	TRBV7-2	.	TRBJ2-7	TGTGCCAGCAGCTTAGCCCAGGGGTACTACGAGCAGTACTTC	CASSLAQGYYEQYF
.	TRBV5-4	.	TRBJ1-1	TGTGCCAGCATCCCGTCCCACGGGACTGAAGCTTTCTTT	CASIPSHGTEAFF
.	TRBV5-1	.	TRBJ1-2	TGCGCCAGCAGCTTGGTACAGCCGAACTATGGCTACACCTTC	CASSLVQPNYGYTF
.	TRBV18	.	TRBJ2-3	TGTGCCAGCTCACCATTTACGGGCGGGGCAGATACGCAGTATTTT	CASSPFTGGADTQYF
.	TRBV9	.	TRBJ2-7	TGTGCCAGCAGCGTAGCTGCGGAGTACCGCGAGCAGTACTTC	CASSVAAEYREQYF
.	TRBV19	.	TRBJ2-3	TGTGCCACCTCCATGGGCACCACAGATACGCAGTATTTT	CATSMGTTDTQYF
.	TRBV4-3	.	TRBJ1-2	TGCGCCAGCAGCCCCAGAATGGGGGGAAGTAACTATGGCTACACCTTC	CASSPRMGGSNYGYTF
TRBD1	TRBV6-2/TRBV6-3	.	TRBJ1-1	TGTGCCAGCAGTTTCACAGTGGGACAGGGTCGAGCTTTCTTT	CASSFTVGQGRAFF
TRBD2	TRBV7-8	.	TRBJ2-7	TGTGCCAGCAGCCGAGCGGGAGGGTACGAGCAGTACTTC	CASSRAGGYEQYF
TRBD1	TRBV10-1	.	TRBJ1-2	TGCGCCTCAGGGGGCGGCTATGGCTACACCTTC	CASGGGYGYTF
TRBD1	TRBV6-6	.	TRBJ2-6	TGTGCCAGCAGTCTGCAGGGGGAGTGGGGCTCTGGGGCCAACGTCCTGACTTTC	CASSLQGEWGSGANVLTF
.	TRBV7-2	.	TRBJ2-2	TGTGCCAGCAGCTTCAGCGTGCCGAACACCGGGGAGCTGTTTTTT	CASSFSVPNTGELFF
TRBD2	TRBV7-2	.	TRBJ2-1	TGTGCCAGCAGCTTACGCGGGGGGGCCGATGAGCAGTTCTTC	CASSLRGGADEQFF
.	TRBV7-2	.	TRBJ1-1	TGTGCCAGCAGCTTACAGTGGAGCACTGAAGCTTTCTTT	CASSLQWSTEAFF
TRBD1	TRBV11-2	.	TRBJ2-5	TGTGCCAGCAGCTTAAAGGGGGCGCTTGGCGAGACCCAGTACTTC	CASSLKGALGETQYF
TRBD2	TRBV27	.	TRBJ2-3	TGTGCCAGCAGCTACTTCGGGGGGGATACGCAGTATTTT	CASSYFGGDTQYF
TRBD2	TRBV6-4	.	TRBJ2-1	TGTGCCAGTCCGGAGAGTAGCGGGAGCGGCGAGCAGTTCTTC	CASPESSGSGEQFF
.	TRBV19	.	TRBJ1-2	TGTGCCATCTTGATGGAGGGCTATGGCTACACCTTC	CAILMEGYGYTF
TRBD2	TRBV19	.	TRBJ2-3	TGTGCCAGTAGAAAGCGGGACCACACAGATACGCAGTATTTT	CASRKRDHTDTQYF
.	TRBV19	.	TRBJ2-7	TGTGCCAGTAGTATCCCCGGGACAAACCTCTACGAGCAGTACTTC	CASSIPGTNLYEQYF
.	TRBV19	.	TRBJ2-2	TGTGCCAGTAGTATAGCTGGGGGGGGCCGTACCGGGGAGCTGTTTTTT	CASSIAGGGRTGELFF
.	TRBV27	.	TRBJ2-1	TGTGCCAGCAGTTCGTGGCAGGGCCAGGGGAATGAGCAGTTCTTC	CASSSWQGQGNEQFF
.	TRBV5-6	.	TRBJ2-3	TGTGCCAGCAGCCCCTCGCTAGCAGCAGATACGCAGTATTTT	CASSPSLAADTQYF
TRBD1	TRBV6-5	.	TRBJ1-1	TGTGCCAACACCCAGGGGGCTGAAGCTTTCTTT	CANTQGAEAFF
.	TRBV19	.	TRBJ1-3	TGTGCCAGTAGTATAGGGAGCAGGGGTGGAGGAAACACCATATATTTT	CASSIGSRGGGNTIYF
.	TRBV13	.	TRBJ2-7	TGTGCCAGCAGCCCCTCGTTTCTAGTCACCGAGCAGTACTTC	CASSPSFLVTEQYF
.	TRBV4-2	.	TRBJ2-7	TGTGCCAGCAGCCAAGTCGGAGACAGCTCCTACGAGCAGTACTTC	CASSQVGDSSYEQYF
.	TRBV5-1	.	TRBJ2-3	TGCGCCAGCAGCCTCAAGACAGACACAGATACGCAGTATTTT	CASSLKTDTDTQYF
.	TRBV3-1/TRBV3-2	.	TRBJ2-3	TGTGCCAGCAGCCAAGGGACGGAGAGGGCGGATACGCAGTATTTT	CASSQGTERADTQYF
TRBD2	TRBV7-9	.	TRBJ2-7	TGTGCCAGCAGCTTAACGGGAGCGGGAGATCCTTACGAGCAGTACTTC	CASSLTGAGDPYEQYF
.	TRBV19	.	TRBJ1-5	TGTGCCAGTATGAGGTCAGGACTCCCGTATAGCAATCAGCCCCAGCATTTT	CASMRSGLPYSNQPQHF
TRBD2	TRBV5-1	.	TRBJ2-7	TGCGCCAGCAGTGCACTAGCGGGAGTCCCCTACGAGCAGTACTTC	CASSALAGVPYEQYF
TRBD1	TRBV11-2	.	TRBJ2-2	TGTGCCAGCAGATTCCGGGACAGAGTCACCGGGGAGCTGTTTTTT	CASRFRDRVTGELFF
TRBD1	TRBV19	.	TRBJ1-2	TGTGCCAGTAGTTACGGACAGGGGTATGGCTACACCTTC	CASSYGQGYGYTF
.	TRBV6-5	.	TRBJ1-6	TGTGCCAGCACCGTGACACCAAATTCACCCCTCCACTTT	CASTVTPNSPLHF
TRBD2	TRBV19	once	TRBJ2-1	TGTGCCAGTAGTAGCCAGCGGGAGGGCCCAATTGGGTTCTTC	CASSSQREGPIGFF
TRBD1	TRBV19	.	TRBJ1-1	TGTGCCAGTAGTATACGGGACAGTGGGAAGATGAACACTGAAGCTTTCTTT	CASSIRDSGKMNTEAFF
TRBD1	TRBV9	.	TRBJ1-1	TGTGCCAGCAGCGGAGAAACGCCCGACAGGGGGATCATGAACACTGAAGCTTTCTTT	CASSGETPDRGIMNTEAFF
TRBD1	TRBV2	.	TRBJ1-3	TGTGCCAGCAGTGATGGGACAGCTGACACCATATATTTT	CASSDGTADTIYF
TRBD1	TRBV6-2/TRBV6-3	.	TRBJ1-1	TGTGCCAGCAGTTACGCGGGACAGGGGAACACTGAAGCTTTCTTT	CASSYAGQGNTEAFF
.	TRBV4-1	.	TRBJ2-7	TGCGCCAGCAGCCAAGAGGAGGAGAGCTCCTACGAGCAGTACTTC	CASSQEEESSYEQYF
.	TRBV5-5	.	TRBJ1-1	TGTGCCAGCAGCTTGTCGTATCCGACAGCAGCTTTCTTT	CASSLSYPTAAFF
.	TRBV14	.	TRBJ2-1	TGTGCCAGCAGCCCGGACTATTACAATGAGCAGTTCTTC	CASSPDYYNEQFF
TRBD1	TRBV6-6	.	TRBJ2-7	TGTGCCAGCAGTTACTCGGACAGGGACGAGCAGTACTTC	CASSYSDRDEQYF
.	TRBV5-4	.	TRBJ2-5	TGTGCCAGCAGCTCAACGGGGGAGACCCAGTACTTC	CASSSTGETQYF
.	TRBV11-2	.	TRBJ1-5	TGTGCCACCAGACCCGGGGGGCGACAGCCCCAGCATTTT	CATRPGGRQPQHF